The 29 T cell receptor beta chains reported below all come from one sample, sequenced in a study of T cells in Graves' hyperthyroidism and ophthalmopathy. The TCR beta CDR3 regions underwent amplification using RNA transcripts as the source. TCR CDR3 regions were first amplified by RT-PCR with HTBI primers. Each CDR3 protein is one row after TCRdb ran MiXCR on the multiplex PCR reads. The top ten clones hold roughly 25% of a sample with around 350,000 distinct CDR3 sequences, 15% to 19% of them seen once. Sample: blood. The receptor source for this set is a woman aged 18-29 years with Graves' hyperthyroidism that later progressed to Graves' ophthalmopathy.

This clonotype was seen ten or more times. The chain has TRBV11-2 and TRBJ2-5; TRBD2 matches at 15 bases. Trimming took 4 bases from V and 7 from J; bases not matched to a gene: 7. The germline gives CDR1 SGHAT, CDR2 FQNNGV. The CDR3 contains 16 residues. CDR3 coding DNA: TGTGCCAGCAGCTCACCGGGACTAGCGGGAGGAGGGACCCAGTACTTC. It translates to CASSSPGLAGGGTQYF.

This clonotype was picked up many times. The chain is built from TRBV12-3 or TRBV12-4 and TRBJ2-3; possibly TRBD1 for D (6 bases). The CDR3 runs 13 residues. Between the trimmed V and J ends, which lost 2 bases and 5 bases, there was a span of 8 bases. Written as DNA, the CDR3 is TGTGCCAGCAGTTTAAGAGGGGGAGATACGCAGTATTTT. It translates to CASSLRGGDTQYF.

This clonotype was recorded many times. This chain joins TRBV7-9 and TRBJ1-6, with 9 positions matching TRBD1. The CDR3 is made up of 19 amino acids. Germline V CDR1 and CDR2: SEHNR, FQNEAQ (reference sequence). With V trimmed by 1 base and J by 0 bases, 7 bases remained unmatched. Here the CDR3 DNA reads TGTGCCAGCAGCTTAGGCCTGGGACAGGGATACTCCTATAATTCACCCCTCCACTTT. Protein sequence: CASSLGLGQGYSYNSPLHF.

Many counts were recorded for this clonotype. The chain recombines TRBV28 with TRBJ1-4; TRBD1 matches at 7 bases. The CDR3 loop spans 15 amino acids. Unmatched junction bases numbered 4, after V lost 5 bases and J lost 1 base. CDR1 is MDHEN and CDR2 is SYDVKM in the germline V gene. CDR3 sequence (DNA): TGTGCCAGCAGTCAATACAGGGGAACTAATGAAAAACTGTTTTTT. Its translation is CASSQYRGTNEKLFF.

This clonotype has a count of ten or more. The rearrangement uses TRBV7-9 and TRBJ2-1; D not certain. The germline V and J ends were trimmed by 1 base and 8 bases, with 12 bases remaining between them. The CDR3 covers 14 residues. Germline assignment: CDR1 SEHNR and CDR2 FQNEAQ (reference sequence). CDR3 sequence reads: CASSLEGSWDEQFF. In nucleotides, the CDR3 is TGTGCCAGCAGCTTAGAGGGCTCTTGGGATGAGCAGTTCTTC. The full variable domain, with the rest looked up from reference TRBV7-9 and TRBJ2-1, is DTGVSQNPRHKITKRGQNVTFRCDPISEHNRLYWYRQTLGQGPEFLTYFQNEAQLEKSRLLSDRFSAERPKGSFSTLEIQRTEQGDSAMYLCASSLEGSWDEQFFGPGTRLTVL.

This clonotype was seen more than once but under ten times. The rearrangement uses TRBV15 and TRBJ2-1; D gene unclear. V was clipped by 1 base and J by 3 bases, with 4 bases between them. Germline-derived CDR1 and CDR2 are LNHNV and YYDKDF (reference sequence). This CDR3 region has 13 residues. Here the CDR3 DNA reads TGTGCCACCAGCAGAGGCCTCTACAATGAGCAGTTCTTC. It encodes CATSRGLYNEQFF.

The chain uses TRBV12-3 or TRBV12-4 and TRBJ1-5; a possible D gene is TRBD1 (5 bases). The CDR3 covers 14 residues. Trimming pared 2 bases from V and 11 bases from J, leaving 16 bases between. The DNA of the CDR3 is TGTGCCAGCAGTTTATTGCAGGGCTGGGAGGCCCAGCATTTT. It encodes CASSLLQGWEAQHF.

V and J are TRBV10-3 and TRBJ1-6; D gene ambiguous. CDR1 and CDR2 from the germline V gene are ENHRY and SYGVKD. CDR3 length: 15 residues. With 11 bases removed from V and 0 bases from J, the gap between germline ends came to 14 bases. For the CDR3, the DNA is TGTGCCGTCAACGGGAAGAGCTCCTATAATTCACCCCTCCACTTT. Its protein is CAVNGKSSYNSPLHF.

This clonotype was observed at least ten times. V is TRBV20-1 and J is TRBJ2-7, with 10 positions matching TRBD2. The CDR3 covers 18 residues. Germline lookup yields CDR1 DFQATT and CDR2 SNEGSKA (reference sequence). Trimming took 5 bases from V and 2 from J; bases not matched to a gene: 18. The CDR3 protein is CSAPPSVGPGLAPYEQYF. The DNA for the CDR3 is TGCAGTGCTCCACCGTCCGTAGGACCGGGACTAGCGCCCTACGAGCAGTACTTC.

V and J are TRBV27 and TRBJ2-2; D is perhaps TRBD1 (6 bases). CDR1 is MNHEY, CDR2 SMNVEV, per germline (reference sequence). The CDR3 is made up of 14 amino acids. V lost 6 bases to trimming and J lost 4 bases, with 12 bases between them. CDR3 in DNA: TGTGCCAGCAGGTACACAGGGTCCACCGGGGAGCTGTTTTTT. As protein: CASRYTGSTGELFF.

There are a few counts of this clonotype. The V call is TRBV5-6, the J call TRBJ2-2; D not resolved. V lost 4 bases, J lost 7 bases, and 17 bases lay in between. This CDR3 spans 15 amino acids. Germline V gene sequence: CDR1 SGHDT, CDR2 YYEEEE. The CDR3 sequence is CASSALSRKGGELFF. CDR3 DNA: TGTGCCAGCAGCGCTCTAAGCCGAAAGGGCGGGGAGCTGTTTTTT.

In this sample, this clonotype turned up a few times. This sequence may be a read error, since a much larger clone differs from it by one base. V gene TRBV28 combines with J gene TRBJ2-2; D is perhaps TRBD1 or TRBD2 (5 bases each). The V and J ends lost 5 bases and 3 bases respectively, with 16 bases between them. Germline V gene data show CDR1 as MDHEN and CDR2 as SYDVKM. This CDR3 contains 16 residues. CDR3 region: CASSLWGSEDTGELFF. The DNA of the CDR3 is TGTGCCAGCAGTCTCTGGGGGAGTGAAGACACCGGGGAGCTGTTTTTT.

This clonotype was picked up many times. V gene TRBV15 combines with J gene TRBJ2-1, with D maybe TRBD2 (5 bases). Germline V CDR1 and CDR2: LNHNV, YYDKDF (reference sequence). Trimming removed 0 bases at V and 4 bases at J, with 13 bases between. The CDR3 runs 16 residues. CDR3 in amino acids: CATSRERPSPYNEQFF. The CDR3 region has the DNA TGTGCCACCAGCAGAGAACGACCTAGCCCATACAATGAGCAGTTCTTC.

This clonotype came up many times. The V and J genes are TRBV28 and TRBJ2-3, with D possibly TRBD1 on 6 matching bases. The V and J ends lost 6 bases and 0 bases respectively, with 10 bases between them. Germline-derived CDR1 and CDR2 are MDHEN and SYDVKM. The CDR3 spans 14 residues. CDR3 region: CASSLDSSTDTQYF. The CDR3 DNA is TGTGCCAGCAGCCTGGACAGTAGCACAGATACGCAGTATTTT.

This clonotype has a handful of counts. The CDR3 protein is CASKTGDLGINYGYTF. DNA of the CDR3: TGTGCCAGCAAAACCGGGGACCTGGGCATTAACTATGGCTACACCTTC. The chain is built from TRBV25-1 and TRBJ1-2, with D tentatively TRBD1 (5 bases). With 7 bases removed from V and 1 base from J, the gap between germline ends came to 19 bases. The CDR3 is 16 residues long. CDR1 and CDR2 from the germline V gene are MGHDK and SYGVNS.

This sequence joins TRBV20-1 and TRBJ2-5; possibly TRBD1 or TRBD2 for D (5 bases each). Germline V gene sequence: CDR1 DFQATT, CDR2 SNEGSKA (reference sequence). Trimming took 1 base from V and 5 from J, leaving 23 bases between them. The CDR3 consists of 17 residues. Here the CDR3 reads CSARVLPGRTFGETQYF. The DNA of the CDR3 is TGCAGTGCTAGAGTCTTGCCGGGACGGACCTTCGGGGAGACCCAGTACTTC.

This clonotype was picked up many times. The chain links TRBV2 to TRBJ1-2; 8 positions agree with TRBD1. V lost 1 base to trimming and J lost 8 bases; unmatched junction nucleotides: 9. The CDR3 is made up of 15 amino acids. Germline values: CDR1 SNHLY, CDR2 FYNNEI. The CDR3 protein is CASSEGHRTGRGYTF. The CDR3 coding sequence is TGTGCCAGCAGTGAAGGCCACAGGACAGGGAGAGGCTACACCTTC.

This clonotype was counted many times. The chain carries TRBV27 and TRBJ1-4, with D unclear. V lost 3 bases and J 8 bases, leaving 7 bases between the germline ends. Germline CDR1 reads MNHEY; CDR2 reads SMNVEV (reference sequence). The CDR3 runs 12 residues. The CDR3 sequence: CASSFRVEKLFF. CDR3 bases: TGTGCCAGCAGTTTTAGGGTCGAAAAACTGTTTTTT. Supplemented by reference TRBV27 and TRBJ1-4, the full variable domain reads EAQVTQNPRYLITVTGKKLTVTCSQNMNHEYMSWYRQDPGLGLRQIYYSMNVEVTDKGDVPEGYKVSRKEKRNFPLILESPSPNQTSLYFCASSFRVEKLFFGSGTQLSVL.

A note on this clonotype: This may be a read error: a much more frequent sequence differs by one nucleotide. The genes are TRBV5-8 and TRBJ2-1, with D perhaps matching TRBD1 or TRBD2 (5 bases each). The V end was cut by 4 bases, the J end by 6 bases, with 11 bases between. Germline V gene lookup returns CDR1 SGHTS and CDR2 YDEGEE. This CDR3 spans 13 amino acids. CDR3 loop: CASSPGASNEQFF. The CDR3 coding sequence is TGTGCCAGCAGCCCCGGGGCCAGCAATGAGCAGTTCTTC.

The chain links TRBV10-3 to TRBJ2-2; D not resolved. The CDR3 consists of 11 residues. The V gene lost 11 bases and the J gene lost 7 bases, with 11 bases spanning the gap. Germline assignment: CDR1 ENHRY and CDR2 SYGVKD. The CDR3 nucleotides read TGTGCCGGCGGCCAAAGCGGGGAGCTGTTTTTT. This gives the protein CAGGQSGELFF.

CDR3 sequence (DNA): TGTGCCAGCAGCTTGTACCAGACGGGACCTCTGAACACTGAAGCTTTCTTT. The encoded protein is CASSLYQTGPLNTEAFF. The gene calls are TRBV4-2 and TRBJ1-1, with a weak D call TRBD1 (5 bases). The CDR3 has 17 residues. From germline, CDR1 is LGHNA and CDR2 YNFKEQ. Between the trimmed V and J ends, which lost 5 bases and 0 bases, there was a span of 19 bases.

The V and J genes are TRBV6-5 and TRBJ2-1; D remains ambiguous. The CDR3 length is 13 residues. The V gene lost 0 bases and the J gene lost 10 bases, with 10 bases spanning the gap. Germline CDR1 is MNHEY and CDR2 is SVGAGI. CDR3: CASSYSSQREQFF. The DNA for the CDR3 is TGTGCCAGCAGTTACTCGAGCCAACGCGAGCAGTTCTTC.

The V call is TRBV6-1, the J call TRBJ1-4, with D unclear. Germline values: CDR1 MNHNS, CDR2 SASEGT. Trimming pared 10 bases from V and 15 bases from J, leaving 15 bases between. The CDR3 spans 10 residues. In DNA, the CDR3 is TGTGCCATTTTTTTTGTGACGTTGTTTTTT. This sequence encodes CAIFFVTLFF.

This clonotype was seen only a few times. V usage is TRBV15 and J usage is TRBJ1-4; possible D gene TRBD1, 6 bases. V gave up 2 bases and J gave up 1 base, with 8 bases separating them. Germline lookup yields CDR1 LNHNV and CDR2 YYDKDF (reference sequence). This CDR3 is 15 amino acids long. CDR3 in amino acids: CATSRMGQTNEKLFF. The CDR3 nucleotides read TGTGCCACCAGCAGAATGGGACAAACTAATGAAAAACTGTTTTTT. The variable domain in full, completed from reference TRBV15 and TRBJ1-4, reads DAMVIQNPRYQVTQFGKPVTLSCSQTLNHNVMYWYQQKSSQAPKLLFHYYDKDFNNEADTPDNFQSRRPNTSFCFLDIRSPGLGDTAMYLCATSRMGQTNEKLFFGSGTQLSVL.

This clonotype was seen repeatedly, ten times or more. The V and J genes are TRBV7-9 and TRBJ2-1, with TRBD1 matching over 7 bases. Germline CDR1 reads SEHNR; CDR2 reads FQNEAQ (reference sequence). The V and J ends lost 5 bases and 5 bases, in that order; junction bases with no gene match: 6. The CDR3 runs 14 residues. CDR3: CASSPPGTDNEQFF. The DNA of the CDR3 is TGTGCCAGCAGCCCCCCCGGGACAGACAATGAGCAGTTCTTC.

This clonotype was picked up many times. This chain joins TRBV12-3 or TRBV12-4 and TRBJ1-1; no clear D. V lost 5 bases to trimming and J lost 4 bases, with 11 bases between them. This CDR3 has 13 residues. Here the CDR3 DNA reads TGTGCCAGCAGTGCGAAGGTGGGCACTGAAGCTTTCTTT. Amino acid sequence: CASSAKVGTEAFF.

The table lists this clonotype with a few counts. The chain carries TRBV29-1 and TRBJ2-5; weak D call: TRBD2 (7 bases). The V gene lost 5 bases and the J gene lost 3 bases, with 25 bases spanning the gap. CDR1 SQVTM and CDR2 ANQGSEA come from the germline V gene. This CDR3 comprises 17 residues. CDR3 coding DNA: TGCAGCGTTAAGTTCGGGGGGCCATATTTTCCCGAAGAGACCCAGTACTTC. Translating it yields CSVKFGGPYFPEETQYF.

This clonotype was counted many times. The J gene is TRBJ1-1, the V gene TRBV29-1, with 8 bases aligning to TRBD1. CDR3 size: 13 residues. J gave up 1 base and V 3 bases, and 1 base lay outside the gene matches. Germline assignment: CDR1 SQVTM and CDR2 ANQGSEA. CDR3 DNA: TGCAGCGTTGAGACAGGGGAGAACACTGAAGCTTTCTTT. Translation: CSVETGENTEAFF.

V gene TRBV27 combines with J gene TRBJ2-1; TRBD1 aligns across 10 bases. CDR1 MNHEY and CDR2 SMNVEV come from the germline V gene (reference sequence). The CDR3 length is 17 residues. The V segment lost 6 bases and the J segment 3 bases; nucleotides outside the gene matches: 11. The CDR3 bases are TGTGCCAGCAGCTCCACCCGACAGGGGGCTAGCTACAATGAGCAGTTCTTC. It specifies CASSSTRQGASYNEQFF.